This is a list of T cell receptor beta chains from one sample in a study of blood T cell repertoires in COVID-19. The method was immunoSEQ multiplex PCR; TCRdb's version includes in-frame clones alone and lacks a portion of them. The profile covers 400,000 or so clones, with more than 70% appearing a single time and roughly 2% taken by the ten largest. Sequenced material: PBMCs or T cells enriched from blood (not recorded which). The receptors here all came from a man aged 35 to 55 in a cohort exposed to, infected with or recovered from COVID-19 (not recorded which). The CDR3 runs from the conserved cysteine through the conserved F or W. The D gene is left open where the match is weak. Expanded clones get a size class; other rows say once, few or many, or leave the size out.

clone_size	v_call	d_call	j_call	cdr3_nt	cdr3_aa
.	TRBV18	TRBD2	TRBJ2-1	TGTGCCGGCTCACCGGGACTACTCTCCAAAGGGGAGCAGTTCTTC	CAGSPGLLSKGEQFF
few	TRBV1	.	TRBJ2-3	TGCACCAGCAGCCAGCGGACTAGCAGCACAGATACGCAGTATTTT	CTSSQRTSSTDTQYF
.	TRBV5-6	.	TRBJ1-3	TGTGCCAGCAGCGCCCAGGTTTTAGGAAACACCATATATTTT	CASSAQVLGNTIYF
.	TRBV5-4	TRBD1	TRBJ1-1	TGTGCCAGCAGTTCCCGACAGGGGTCCAACACTGAAGCTTTCTTT	CASSSRQGSNTEAFF
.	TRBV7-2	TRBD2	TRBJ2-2	TGTGCCAGCAGCTTACCCCGTGGGAGGGCCCCCGGGGAGCTGTTTTTT	CASSLPRGRAPGELFF
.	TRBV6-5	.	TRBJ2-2	TGTGCCAGCAGTAGGAGTCCCGGGGAGCTGTTTTTT	CASSRSPGELFF
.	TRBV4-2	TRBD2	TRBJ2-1	TGTGCCAGCAGCCAAGGGAAAGCGGGAGGGCCCAATGAGCAGTTCTTC	CASSQGKAGGPNEQFF
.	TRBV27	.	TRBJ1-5	TGTGCCAGCAGTCCAAGCGGGGTAAACAATCAGCCCCAGCATTTT	CASSPSGVNNQPQHF
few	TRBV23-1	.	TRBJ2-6	TGCGCCAGCAGTCAATTTATCTCTGGGGCCAACGTCCTGACTTTC	CASSQFISGANVLTF
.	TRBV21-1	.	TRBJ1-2	TGTGCCAGCAGCAAATTGGCCAGAAACTATGGCTACACCTTC	CASSKLARNYGYTF
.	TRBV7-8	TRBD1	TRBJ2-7	TGTGCCAGCAGCCCCCTGGGACAGGCGATCATGACCTACGAGCAGTACTTC	CASSPLGQAIMTYEQYF
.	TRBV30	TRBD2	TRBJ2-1	TGTGCCTGGGGGACTAGTTCTGAGCAGTTCTTC	CAWGTSSEQFF
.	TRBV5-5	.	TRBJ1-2	TGTGCCAGCAGCTTGGGGGAGTATGGCTACACCTTC	CASSLGEYGYTF
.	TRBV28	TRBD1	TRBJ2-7	TGTGCCAGCAGCCTGCGGTCGTGGACAGGGGCCAAGGGCTACGAGCAGTACTTC	CASSLRSWTGAKGYEQYF
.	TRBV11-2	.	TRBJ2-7	TGTGCCAGCAGCTTAGTTCTTGGTTACGGAGGCGAGCAGTACTTC	CASSLVLGYGGEQYF
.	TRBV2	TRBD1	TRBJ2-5	TGTGCCGGGGGACGGACAGGGGAGACCCAGTACTTC	CAGGRTGETQYF
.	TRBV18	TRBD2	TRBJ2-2	TGTGCCAGCTCACCCGGGAGGGACACCGGGGAGCTGTTTTTT	CASSPGRDTGELFF
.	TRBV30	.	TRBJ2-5	TGTGCCTGGAGTTCGCGGTATGAGACCCAGTACTTC	CAWSSRYETQYF
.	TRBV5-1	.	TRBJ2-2	TGCGCCAGCAGCCCGGCCGTAGGGGTCGGGGAGCTGTTTTTT	CASSPAVGVGELFF
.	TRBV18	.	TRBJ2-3	TGTGCCAGCTCACCGTTCGGAGATACGCAGTATTTT	CASSPFGDTQYF
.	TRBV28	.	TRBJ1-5	TGTGCCAGCAGTCCCAGACAAGGTAGCAATCAGCCCCAGCATTTT	CASSPRQGSNQPQHF
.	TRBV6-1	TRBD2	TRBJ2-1	TGTGCCAGCAGTGAACGGGGACTAGACAATGAGCAGTTCTTC	CASSERGLDNEQFF
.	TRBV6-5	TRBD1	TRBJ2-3	TGTGCCAGCAGCTGGGACAGAACAGATACGCAGTATTTT	CASSWDRTDTQYF
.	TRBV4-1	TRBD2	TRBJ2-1	TGCGCCAGCAGCCAAGCTAGCGGGAGACTCGAGCAGTTCTTC	CASSQASGRLEQFF
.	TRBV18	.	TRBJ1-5	TGTGCCAGCTCACTCGTCGGTAACAGCAATCAGCCCCAGCATTTT	CASSLVGNSNQPQHF
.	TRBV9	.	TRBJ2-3	TGTGCCAGCAGCGTAGGGGCGTCGCCTAGCACAGATACGCAGTATTTT	CASSVGASPSTDTQYF
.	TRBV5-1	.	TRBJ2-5	TGCGCCAGCAGCGCAAGACTAGCACCTAGGGGGGGGGAGACCCAGTACTTC	CASSARLAPRGGETQYF
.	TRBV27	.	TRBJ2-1	TGTGCCAGCAGTTTATCCGGGAGCTCCTACAATGAGCAGTTCTTC	CASSLSGSSYNEQFF
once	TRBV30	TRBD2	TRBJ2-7	TGTGCCTGGAGTCAAGGACTAGCGGGAGACTACGAGCAGTACTTC	CAWSQGLAGDYEQYF
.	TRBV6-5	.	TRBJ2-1	TGTGCCAGCAGTCCCCGACACCTATCCTACAATGAGCAGTTCTTC	CASSPRHLSYNEQFF
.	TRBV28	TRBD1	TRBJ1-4	TGTGCCAGCAGTTTCCCCCGGGACAGGGGCGAAAAACTGTTTTTT	CASSFPRDRGEKLFF
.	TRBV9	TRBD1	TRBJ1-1	TGTGCCAGCAGCGCAATCACAGGGGCCACTGAAGCTTTCTTT	CASSAITGATEAFF
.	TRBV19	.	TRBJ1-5	TGTGCCAGTAGTATGTCAGGGGTCGGGAGCAATCAGCCCCAGCATTTT	CASSMSGVGSNQPQHF
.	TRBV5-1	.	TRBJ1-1	TGCGCCAGCAGCCGACAACCGCAGGGAGGGAGGAACACTGAAGCTTTCTTT	CASSRQPQGGRNTEAFF
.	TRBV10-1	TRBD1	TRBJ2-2	TGCGCCAGCCGGACAGGGTGGAACGGGGAGCTGTTTTTT	CASRTGWNGELFF
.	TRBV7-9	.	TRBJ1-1	TGTGCCAGCAGCTTAGCCCACGGACAGAGTGAAGCTTTCTTT	CASSLAHGQSEAFF
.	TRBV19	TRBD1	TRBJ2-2	TGTGCCAGTAGGAGGGGACAGGGGATATCGGCCGGGGAGCTGTTTTTT	CASRRGQGISAGELFF
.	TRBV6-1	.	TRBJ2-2	TGTGCCAGCAGTGATACTGCGACAGTTACCCACGGGGAGCTGTTTTTT	CASSDTATVTHGELFF
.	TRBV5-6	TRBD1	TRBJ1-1	TGTGCCAGCAGCCTAAGGACAGGGGGCATGATCACTGAAGCTTTCTTT	CASSLRTGGMITEAFF
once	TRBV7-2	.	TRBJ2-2	TGTGCCAGCAGCTTAGCGCGAGGGACAAACACCGGGGAGCTGTTTTTT	CASSLARGTNTGELFF
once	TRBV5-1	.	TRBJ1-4	TGCGCCAGCAGCTCGGGACATCCAAATGAAAAACTGTTTTTT	CASSSGHPNEKLFF
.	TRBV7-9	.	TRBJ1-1	TGTGCCAGCAGCTTATCGTCGAACACTGAAGCTTTCTTT	CASSLSSNTEAFF
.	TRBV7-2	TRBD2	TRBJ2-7	TGTGCCAGCAGCACAGCGCTAGCGGGCTACGAGCAGTACTTC	CASSTALAGYEQYF
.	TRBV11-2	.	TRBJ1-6	TGTGCCAGCAGCCTGTCTAATTCACCCCTCCACTTT	CASSLSNSPLHF
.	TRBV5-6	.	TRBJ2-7	TGTGCCAGCAGCTTCGGTAGCGGTACCTACGAGCAGTACTTC	CASSFGSGTYEQYF
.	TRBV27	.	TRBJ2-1	TGTGCCAGCAGTCCGATACGTGGGGACTTCAAAAGGGGTGAGCAGTTCTTC	CASSPIRGDFKRGEQFF
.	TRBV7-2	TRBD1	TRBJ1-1	TGTGCCAGCAGCCTAATGACAGGGGGCAGGACTGAAGCTTTCTTT	CASSLMTGGRTEAFF
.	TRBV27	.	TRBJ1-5	TGTGCCAGCAGTTCCCAGGGGATCGGCAATCAGCCCCAGCATTTT	CASSSQGIGNQPQHF
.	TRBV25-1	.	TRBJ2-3	TGTGCCAGCAGTGAAACAGGAAGGGACACAGATACGCAGTATTTT	CASSETGRDTDTQYF
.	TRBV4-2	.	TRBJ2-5	TGTGCCAGCAGCCAAGGGGGGGTTATGGAGACCCAGTACTTC	CASSQGGVMETQYF
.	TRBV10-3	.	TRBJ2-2	TGTGCCATCAGTGAGTGGGAGACCGGGGAGCTGTTTTTT	CAISEWETGELFF
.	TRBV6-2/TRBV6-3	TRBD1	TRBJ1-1	TGTGCCAGCAGTTACTCGAGGGACAGGGGGCCGAAGACTGAAGCTTTCTTT	CASSYSRDRGPKTEAFF
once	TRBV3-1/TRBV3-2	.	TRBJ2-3	TGTGCCAGCAGCCGGAGCGGGAGCACAGATACGCAGTATTTT	CASSRSGSTDTQYF
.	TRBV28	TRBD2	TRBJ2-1	TGTGCCAGCAGTTTCCAGCGGGGCGATGAGCAGTTCTTC	CASSFQRGDEQFF
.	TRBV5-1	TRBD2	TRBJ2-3	TGCGCCAGCAGCTCCGGGACTAGCATCGCTACGCAGTATTTT	CASSSGTSIATQYF
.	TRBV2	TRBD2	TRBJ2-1	TGTGCCACCCAGCGGGAGTACAATGAGCAGTTCTTC	CATQREYNEQFF
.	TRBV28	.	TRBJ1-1	TGTGCCAGCACCCCCGGGAGTCTCATGAACACTGAAGCTTTCTTT	CASTPGSLMNTEAFF